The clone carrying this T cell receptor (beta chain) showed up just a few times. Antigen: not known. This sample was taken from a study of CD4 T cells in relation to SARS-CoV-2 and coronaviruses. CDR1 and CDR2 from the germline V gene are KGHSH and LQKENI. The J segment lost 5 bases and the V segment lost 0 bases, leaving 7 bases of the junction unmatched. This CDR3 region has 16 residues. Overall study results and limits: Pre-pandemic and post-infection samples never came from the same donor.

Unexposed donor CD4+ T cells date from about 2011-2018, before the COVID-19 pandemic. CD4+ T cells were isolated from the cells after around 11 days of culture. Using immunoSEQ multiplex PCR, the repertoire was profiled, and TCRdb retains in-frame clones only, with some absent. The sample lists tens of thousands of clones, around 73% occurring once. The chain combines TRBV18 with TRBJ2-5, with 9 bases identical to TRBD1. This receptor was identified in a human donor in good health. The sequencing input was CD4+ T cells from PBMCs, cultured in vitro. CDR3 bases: TGTGCCAGCTCACCACCGGTCGGGACAGGGCGGGAGACCCAGTACTTC. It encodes CASSPPVGTGRETQYF.